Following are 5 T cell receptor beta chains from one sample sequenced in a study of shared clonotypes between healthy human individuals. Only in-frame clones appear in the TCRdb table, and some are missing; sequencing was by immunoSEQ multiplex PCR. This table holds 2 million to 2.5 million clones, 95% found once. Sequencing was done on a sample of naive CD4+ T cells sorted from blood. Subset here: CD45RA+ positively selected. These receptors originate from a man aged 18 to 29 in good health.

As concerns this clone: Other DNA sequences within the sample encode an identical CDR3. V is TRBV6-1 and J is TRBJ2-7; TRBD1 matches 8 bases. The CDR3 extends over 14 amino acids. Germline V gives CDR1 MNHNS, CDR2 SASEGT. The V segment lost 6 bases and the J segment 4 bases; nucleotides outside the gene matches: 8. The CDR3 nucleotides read TGTGCCAGCAGCCTGACAGGGGTTGGGTACGAGCAGTACTTC. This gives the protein CASSLTGVGYEQYF.

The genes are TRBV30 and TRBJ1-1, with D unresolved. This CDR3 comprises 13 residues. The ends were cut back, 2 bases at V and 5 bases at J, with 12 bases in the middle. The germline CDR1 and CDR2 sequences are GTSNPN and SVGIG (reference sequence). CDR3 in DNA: TGTGCCTGGAGTCAGGACCGATGGACTGAAGCTTTCTTT. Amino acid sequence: CAWSQDRWTEAFF.

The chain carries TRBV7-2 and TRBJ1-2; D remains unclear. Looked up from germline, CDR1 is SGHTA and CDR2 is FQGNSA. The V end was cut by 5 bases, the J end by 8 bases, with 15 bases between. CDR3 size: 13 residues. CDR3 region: CASSPRGLLGYTF. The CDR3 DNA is TGTGCCAGCAGCCCCCGCGGGCTGCTAGGCTACACCTTC.

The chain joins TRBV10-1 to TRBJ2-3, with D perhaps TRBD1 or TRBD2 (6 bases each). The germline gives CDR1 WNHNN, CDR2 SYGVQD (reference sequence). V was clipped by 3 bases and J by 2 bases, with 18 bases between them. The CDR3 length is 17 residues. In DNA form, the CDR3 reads TGCGCCAGCAGTGACGGCCGAGTGGGGGGCCCCACAGATACGCAGTATTTT. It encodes CASSDGRVGGPTDTQYF.

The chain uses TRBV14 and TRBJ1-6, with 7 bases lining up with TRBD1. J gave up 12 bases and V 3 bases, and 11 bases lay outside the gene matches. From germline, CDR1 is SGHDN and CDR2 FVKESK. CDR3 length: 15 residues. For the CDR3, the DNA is TGTGCCAGCAGCCACCGAAGACAGGGAGGTGGACCCCTCCACTTT. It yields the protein CASSHRRQGGGPLHF.